This T cell receptor beta chain is from a study of T cells of healthy individuals. TCRdb analysed the 5' RACE reads with MiXCR anew, one entry per CDR3 protein. Altogether 85,000 to 100,000 distinct CDR3 sequences are present, 17% being singletons, with the ten largest covering under 7.5%. V gave up 9 bases and J gave up 1 base, with 8 bases separating them. From germline, CDR1 is SGHRS and CDR2 YFSETQ. The CDR3 runs 12 residues. The rearrangement joins TRBV5-1 to TRBJ1-5; D is uncertain. This TCR was recovered from a human donor in good health. In DNA form, the CDR3 reads TGCGCCAATAGAAGGAGCAATCAGCCCCAGCATTTT. This codes for CANRRSNQPQHF.